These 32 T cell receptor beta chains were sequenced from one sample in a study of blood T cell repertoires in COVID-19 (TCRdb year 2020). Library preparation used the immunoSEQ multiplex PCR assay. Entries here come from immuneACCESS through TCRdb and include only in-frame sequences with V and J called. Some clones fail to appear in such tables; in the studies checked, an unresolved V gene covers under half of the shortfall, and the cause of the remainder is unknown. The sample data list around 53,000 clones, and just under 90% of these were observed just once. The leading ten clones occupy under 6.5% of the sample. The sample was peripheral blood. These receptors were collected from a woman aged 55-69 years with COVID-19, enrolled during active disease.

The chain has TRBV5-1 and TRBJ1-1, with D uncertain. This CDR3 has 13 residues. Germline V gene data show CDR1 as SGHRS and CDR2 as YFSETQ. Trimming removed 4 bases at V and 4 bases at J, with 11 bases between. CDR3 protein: CASSQETLTEAFF. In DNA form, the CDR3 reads TGCGCCAGCAGCCAGGAAACCCTCACTGAAGCTTTCTTT.

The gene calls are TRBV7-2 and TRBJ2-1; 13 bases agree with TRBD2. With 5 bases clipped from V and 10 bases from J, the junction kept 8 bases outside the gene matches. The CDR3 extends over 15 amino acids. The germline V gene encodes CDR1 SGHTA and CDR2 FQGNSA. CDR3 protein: CASSQGLAGVGEQFF. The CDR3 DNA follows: TGTGCCAGCAGCCAAGGACTAGCGGGAGTGGGGGAGCAGTTCTTC.

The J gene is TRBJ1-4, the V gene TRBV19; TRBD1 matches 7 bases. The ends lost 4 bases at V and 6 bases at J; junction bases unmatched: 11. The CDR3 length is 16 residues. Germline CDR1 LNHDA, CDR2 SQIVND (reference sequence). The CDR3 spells CASSKKKTGRYEKLFF. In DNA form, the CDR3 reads TGTGCCAGTAGTAAGAAAAAGACAGGGCGGTATGAAAAACTGTTTTTT.

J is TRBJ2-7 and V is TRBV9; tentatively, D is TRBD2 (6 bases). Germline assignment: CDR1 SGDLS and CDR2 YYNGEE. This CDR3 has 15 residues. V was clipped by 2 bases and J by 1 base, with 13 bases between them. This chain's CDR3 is CASSVRGSSSYEQYF. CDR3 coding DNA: TGTGCCAGCAGCGTCCGGGGGTCGTCTTCCTACGAGCAGTACTTC. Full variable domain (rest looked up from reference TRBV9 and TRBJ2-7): DSGVTQTPKHLITATGQRVTLRCSPRSGDLSVYWYQQSLDQGLQFLIQYYNGEERAKGNILERFSAQQFPDLHSELNLSSLELGDSALYFCASSVRGSSSYEQYFGPGTRLTVT.

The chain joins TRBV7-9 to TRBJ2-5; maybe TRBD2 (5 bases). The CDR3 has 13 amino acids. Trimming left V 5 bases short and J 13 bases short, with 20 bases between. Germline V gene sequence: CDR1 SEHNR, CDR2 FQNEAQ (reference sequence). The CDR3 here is CASSPPRGASWYF. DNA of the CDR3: TGTGCCAGCAGCCCCCCCCGGGGTGCCTCTTGGTACTTC.

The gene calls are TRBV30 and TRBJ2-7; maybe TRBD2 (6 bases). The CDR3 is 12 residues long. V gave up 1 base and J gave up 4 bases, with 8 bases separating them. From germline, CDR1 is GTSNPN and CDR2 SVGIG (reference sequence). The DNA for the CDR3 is TGTGCCTGGAGTGGCGGGATGTACGAGCAGTACTTC. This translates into CAWSGGMYEQYF.

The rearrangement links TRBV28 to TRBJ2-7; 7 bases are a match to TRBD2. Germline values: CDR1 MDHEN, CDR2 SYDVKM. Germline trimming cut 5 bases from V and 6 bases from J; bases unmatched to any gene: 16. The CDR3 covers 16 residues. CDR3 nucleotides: TGTGCCAGCAGTCTCTATGGCCGGGGAGGGCCCCTCGAGCAGTACTTC. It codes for CASSLYGRGGPLEQYF.

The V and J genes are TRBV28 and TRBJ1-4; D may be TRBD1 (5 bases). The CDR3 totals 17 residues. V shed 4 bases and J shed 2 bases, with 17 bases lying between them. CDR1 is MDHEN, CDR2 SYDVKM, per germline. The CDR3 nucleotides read TGTGCCAGCAGTTCCCTCGCCCGGGGGAGCACTAATGAAAAACTGTTTTTT. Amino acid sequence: CASSSLARGSTNEKLFF.

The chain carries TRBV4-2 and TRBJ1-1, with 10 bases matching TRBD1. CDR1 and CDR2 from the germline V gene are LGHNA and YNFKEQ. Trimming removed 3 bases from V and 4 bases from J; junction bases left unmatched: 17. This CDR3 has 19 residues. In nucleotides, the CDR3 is TGTGCCAGCAGCCATCGGGACAGGGGCACCCCAGCGTGGAGCACTGAAGCTTTCTTT. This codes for CASSHRDRGTPAWSTEAFF.

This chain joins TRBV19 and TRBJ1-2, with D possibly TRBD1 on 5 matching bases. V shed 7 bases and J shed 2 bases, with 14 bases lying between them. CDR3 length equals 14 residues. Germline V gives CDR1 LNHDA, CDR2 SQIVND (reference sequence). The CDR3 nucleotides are TGTGCCAGTACCAGAGACAGACCAAACTATGGCTACACCTTC. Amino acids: CASTRDRPNYGYTF.

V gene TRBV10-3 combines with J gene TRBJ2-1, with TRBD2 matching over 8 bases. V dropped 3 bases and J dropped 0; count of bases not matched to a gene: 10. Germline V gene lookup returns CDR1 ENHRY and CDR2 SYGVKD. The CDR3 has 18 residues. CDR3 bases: TGTGCCATCAGTGACACTAGCGGTCCGACGAGCTCCTACAATGAGCAGTTCTTC. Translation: CAISDTSGPTSSYNEQFF.

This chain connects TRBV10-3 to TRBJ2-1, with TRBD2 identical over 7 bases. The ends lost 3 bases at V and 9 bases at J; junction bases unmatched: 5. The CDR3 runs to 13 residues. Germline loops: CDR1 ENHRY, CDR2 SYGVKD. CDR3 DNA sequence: TGTGCCATCAGTGATCGGGGGGTTAGTGAGCAGTTCTTC. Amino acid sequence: CAISDRGVSEQFF.

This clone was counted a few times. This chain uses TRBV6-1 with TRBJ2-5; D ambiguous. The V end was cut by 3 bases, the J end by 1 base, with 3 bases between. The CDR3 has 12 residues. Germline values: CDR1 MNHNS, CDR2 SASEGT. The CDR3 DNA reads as TGTGCCAGCAGTGACAGCCAAGAGACCCAGTACTTC. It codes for CASSDSQETQYF.

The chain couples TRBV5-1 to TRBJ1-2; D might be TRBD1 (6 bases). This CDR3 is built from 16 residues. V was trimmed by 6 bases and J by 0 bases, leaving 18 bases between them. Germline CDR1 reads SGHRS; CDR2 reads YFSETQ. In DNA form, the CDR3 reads TGCGCCAGCAACCGGGACACCACAAAGTCTAACTATGGCTACACCTTC. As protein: CASNRDTTKSNYGYTF.

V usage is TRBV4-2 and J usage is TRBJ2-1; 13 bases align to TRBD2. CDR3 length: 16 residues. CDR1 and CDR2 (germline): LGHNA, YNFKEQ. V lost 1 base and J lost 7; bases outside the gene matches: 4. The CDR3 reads CASSQGTSGSFNEQFF. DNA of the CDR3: TGTGCCAGCAGCCAAGGGACTAGCGGGAGTTTTAATGAGCAGTTCTTC.

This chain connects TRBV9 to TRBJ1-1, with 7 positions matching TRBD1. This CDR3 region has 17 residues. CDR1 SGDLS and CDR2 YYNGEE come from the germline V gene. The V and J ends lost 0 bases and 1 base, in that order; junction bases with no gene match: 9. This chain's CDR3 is CASSVGGERGPNTEAFF. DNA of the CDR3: TGTGCCAGCAGCGTAGGAGGTGAGAGGGGGCCGAACACTGAAGCTTTCTTT.

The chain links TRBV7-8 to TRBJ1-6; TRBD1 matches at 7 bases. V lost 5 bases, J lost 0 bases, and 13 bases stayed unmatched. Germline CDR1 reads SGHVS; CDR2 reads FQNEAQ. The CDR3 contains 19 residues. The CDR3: CASSLSGNRGSSYNSPLHF. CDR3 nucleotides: TGTGCCAGCAGCCTAAGTGGCAACAGGGGTAGCTCCTATAATTCACCCCTCCACTTT. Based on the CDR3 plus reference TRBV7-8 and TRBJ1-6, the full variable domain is GAGVSQSPRYKVAKRGQDVALRCDPISGHVSLFWYQQALGQGPEFLTYFQNEAQLDKSGLPSDRFFAERPEGSVSTLKIQRTQQEDSAVYLCASSLSGNRGSSYNSPLHFGNGTRLTVT.

CDR3 sequence reads: CASSRRQNYGYTF. The CDR3, as DNA: TGTGCCAGCAGCCGAAGACAGAACTATGGCTACACCTTC. The chain joins TRBV28 to TRBJ1-2, with D possibly TRBD1 on 5 matching bases. CDR3 length: 13 residues. The germline V gene encodes CDR1 MDHEN and CDR2 SYDVKM. The V gene lost 6 bases and the J gene lost 2 bases, with 10 bases spanning the gap.

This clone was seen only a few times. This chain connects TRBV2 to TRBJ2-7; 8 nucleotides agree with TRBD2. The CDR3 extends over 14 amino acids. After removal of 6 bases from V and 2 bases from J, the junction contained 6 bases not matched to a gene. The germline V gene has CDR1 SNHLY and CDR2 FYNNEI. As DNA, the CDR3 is TGTGCCAGCAGATTGCGGGGGGCAACCTACGAGCAGTACTTC. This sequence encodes CASRLRGATYEQYF.

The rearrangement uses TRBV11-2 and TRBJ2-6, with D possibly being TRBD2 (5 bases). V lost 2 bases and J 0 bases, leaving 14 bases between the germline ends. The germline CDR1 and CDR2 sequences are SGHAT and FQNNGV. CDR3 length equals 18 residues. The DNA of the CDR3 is TGTGCCAGCAGCTTACGGGGTGGGATCTTCTCTGGGGCCAACGTCCTGACTTTC. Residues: CASSLRGGIFSGANVLTF.

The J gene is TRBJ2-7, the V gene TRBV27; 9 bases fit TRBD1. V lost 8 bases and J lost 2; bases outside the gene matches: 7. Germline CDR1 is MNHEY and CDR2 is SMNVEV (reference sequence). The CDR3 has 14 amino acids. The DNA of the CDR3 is TGTGCCAGCTCCGAAGGGGACAGGGCCTACGAGCAGTACTTC. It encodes CASSEGDRAYEQYF.

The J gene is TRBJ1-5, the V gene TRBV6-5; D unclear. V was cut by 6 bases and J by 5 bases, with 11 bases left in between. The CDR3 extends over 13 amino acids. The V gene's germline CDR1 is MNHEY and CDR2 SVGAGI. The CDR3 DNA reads TGTGCCAGCAGAATACTAAAAGATCAGCCCCAGCATTTT. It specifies CASRILKDQPQHF.

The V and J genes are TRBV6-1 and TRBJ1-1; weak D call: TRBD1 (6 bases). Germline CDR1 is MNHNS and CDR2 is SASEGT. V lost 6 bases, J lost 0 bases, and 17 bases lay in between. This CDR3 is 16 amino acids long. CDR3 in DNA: TGTGCCAGCAGGGAACAGGGAGGCAACCTGAACACTGAAGCTTTCTTT. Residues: CASREQGGNLNTEAFF.

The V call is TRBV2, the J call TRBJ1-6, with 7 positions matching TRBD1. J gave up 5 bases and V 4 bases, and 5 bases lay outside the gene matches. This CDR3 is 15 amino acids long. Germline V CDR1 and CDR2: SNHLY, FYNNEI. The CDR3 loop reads CASSVSGTDNSPLHF. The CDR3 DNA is TGTGCCAGCAGTGTCTCCGGGACAGATAATTCACCCCTCCACTTT.

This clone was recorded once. The CDR3 spells CAWSVSSYEQYF. The CDR3 region has the DNA TGTGCCTGGAGTGTCAGTTCCTACGAGCAGTACTTC. V is TRBV30 and J is TRBJ2-7; D not resolved. V lost 0 bases and J 1 base, leaving 4 bases between the germline ends. This CDR3 has 12 residues. Germline values: CDR1 GTSNPN, CDR2 SVGIG (reference sequence). Supplemented by reference TRBV30 and TRBJ2-7, the full variable domain reads SQTIHQWPATLVQPVGSPLSLECTVEGTSNPNLYWYRQAAGRGLQLLFYSVGIGQISSEVPQNLSASRPQDRQFILSSKKLLLSDSGFYLCAWSVSSYEQYFGPGTRLTVT.

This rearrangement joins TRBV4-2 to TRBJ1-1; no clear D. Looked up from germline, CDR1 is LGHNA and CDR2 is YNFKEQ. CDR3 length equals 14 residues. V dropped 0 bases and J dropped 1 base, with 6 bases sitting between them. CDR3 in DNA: TGTGCCAGCAGCCAAGATCGGGGGAACACTGAAGCTTTCTTT. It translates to CASSQDRGNTEAFF.

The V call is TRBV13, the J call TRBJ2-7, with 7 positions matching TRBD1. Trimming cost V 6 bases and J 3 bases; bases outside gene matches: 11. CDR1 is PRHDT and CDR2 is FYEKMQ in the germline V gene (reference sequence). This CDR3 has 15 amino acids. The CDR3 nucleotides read TGTGCCAGCAGAAGAGTGGGGACAGAGAACTACGAGCAGTACTTC. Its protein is CASRRVGTENYEQYF.

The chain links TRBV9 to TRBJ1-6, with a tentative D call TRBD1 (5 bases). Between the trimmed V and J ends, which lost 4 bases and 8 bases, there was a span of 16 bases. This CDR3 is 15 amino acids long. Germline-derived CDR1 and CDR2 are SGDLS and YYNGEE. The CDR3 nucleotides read TGTGCCAGCAGCCCCCGTGGGTGGGGGGATTCACCCCTCCACTTT. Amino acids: CASSPRGWGDSPLHF.

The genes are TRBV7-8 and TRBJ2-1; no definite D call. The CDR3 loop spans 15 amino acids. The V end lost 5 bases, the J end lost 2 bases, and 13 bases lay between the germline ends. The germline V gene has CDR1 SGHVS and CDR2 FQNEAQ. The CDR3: CASSQPRLAYNEQFF. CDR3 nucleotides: TGTGCCAGCAGCCAACCTAGACTGGCCTACAATGAGCAGTTCTTC.

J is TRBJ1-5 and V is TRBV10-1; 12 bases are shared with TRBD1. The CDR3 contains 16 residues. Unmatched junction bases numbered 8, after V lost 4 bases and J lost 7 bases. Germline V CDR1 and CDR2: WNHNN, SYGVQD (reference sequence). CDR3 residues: CASSGGLGQGAQPQHF. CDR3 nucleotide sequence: TGCGCCAGCAGTGGGGGACTGGGACAGGGGGCGCAGCCCCAGCATTTT.

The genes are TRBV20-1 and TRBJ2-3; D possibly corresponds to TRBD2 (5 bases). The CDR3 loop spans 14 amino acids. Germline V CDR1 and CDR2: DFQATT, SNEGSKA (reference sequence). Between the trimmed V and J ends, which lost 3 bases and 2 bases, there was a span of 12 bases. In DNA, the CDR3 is TGCAGTGCTAGTTTAAACCTAGCCACAGATACGCAGTATTTT. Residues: CSASLNLATDTQYF.

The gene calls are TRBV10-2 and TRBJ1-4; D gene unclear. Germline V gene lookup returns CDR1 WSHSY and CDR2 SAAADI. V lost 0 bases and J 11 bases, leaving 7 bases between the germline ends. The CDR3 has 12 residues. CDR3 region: CASSESAEKLFF. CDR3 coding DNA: TGCGCCAGCAGTGAGTCGGCGGAGAAACTGTTTTTT.